This entry lists 21 T cell receptor beta chains sequenced from one sample in a study of T cell repertoires in cytomegalovirus infection. MiXCR was run by TCRdb on the reads, yielding one entry per CDR3 protein. The profile shows roughly 250,000 distinct CDR3 sequences, 10% to 15% of them singletons. Sequencing was done on a sample of PBMCs. The receptors come from a human donor in good health (CMV status not recorded). Some clones in this sample may be carry-over from other donors' samples.

By its share, this clonotype is medium-sized. This chain's CDR3 is CASSPRRGNTEAFF. The CDR3 DNA reads as TGTGCCAGCAGCCCACGAAGGGGCAACACTGAAGCTTTCTTT. V gene TRBV7-2 combines with J gene TRBJ1-1, with D possibly being TRBD1 (5 bases). The germline CDR1 and CDR2 sequences are SGHTA and FQGNSA. V was cut by 5 bases and J by 2 bases, with 12 bases left in between. The CDR3 runs to 14 residues.

This clonotype was detected only a few times. This sequence joins TRBV29-1 and TRBJ1-1; D gene unclear. This CDR3 is built from 10 residues. Germline CDR1 SQVTM, CDR2 ANQGSEA. The V end lost 4 bases, the J end lost 6 bases, and 6 bases lay between the germline ends. CDR3 in DNA: TGCAGCGTTGGTGTAGCTGAAGCTTTCTTT. This sequence encodes CSVGVAEAFF. Full variable domain (rest looked up from reference TRBV29-1 and TRBJ1-1): SAVISQKPSRDICQRGTSLTIQCQVDSQVTMMFWYRQQPGQSLTLIATANQGSEATYESGFVIDKFPISRPNLTFSTLTVSNMSPEDSSIYLCSVGVAEAFFGQGTRLTVV.

The chain couples TRBV5-1 to TRBJ2-7, with TRBD1 identical over 7 bases. Germline loops: CDR1 SGHRS, CDR2 YFSETQ. The CDR3 spans 13 residues. The V segment lost 1 base and the J segment 6 bases; nucleotides outside the gene matches: 4. This CDR3 reads CASSLTTGTEQYF. Here the CDR3 DNA reads TGCGCCAGCAGCTTGACGACAGGGACCGAGCAGTACTTC.

This chain connects TRBV4-2 to TRBJ1-1; D call uncertain. Germline lookup yields CDR1 LGHNA and CDR2 YNFKEQ. V was clipped by 7 bases and J by 1 base, with 13 bases between them. This CDR3 spans 14 amino acids. CDR3 sequence (DNA): TGTGCCAGCACTGGTTCAAGCTGGAACACTGAAGCTTTCTTT. It specifies CASTGSSWNTEAFF.

This clonotype was recorded a few times. The chain uses TRBV20-1 and TRBJ2-3; D is perhaps TRBD1 (5 bases). There are 15 residues in the CDR3. V was shortened by 1 base and J by 2 bases, with 13 bases between the two germline ends. Germline V lookup: CDR1 DFQATT, CDR2 SNEGSKA (reference sequence). In DNA, the CDR3 is TGCAGTGCTAGAGGTGGGGCTCACCTCACAGATACGCAGTATTTT. It codes for CSARGGAHLTDTQYF.

A word on this clonotype: Sequence at one end of the junction differs from germline and may be a read error. This rearrangement joins TRBV19 to TRBJ2-7; 9 nucleotides align to TRBD2. CDR1 and CDR2 from the germline V gene are LNHDA and SQIVND (reference sequence). The CDR3 has 16 amino acids. The CDR3 protein is CACSTLAGVRSYEQYF. The CDR3 DNA reads TGTGCCTGTAGCACCTTAGCGGGAGTACGCTCCTACGAGCAGTACTTC.

This clonotype was detected ten times or more. V and J are TRBV5-1 and TRBJ2-1; tentatively, D is TRBD1 (6 bases). From germline, CDR1 is SGHRS and CDR2 YFSETQ. This CDR3 comprises 16 residues. Trimming cost V 0 bases and J 7 bases, with 17 bases left between them. The CDR3 loop is CASSLATGMPGNEQFF. DNA of the CDR3: TGCGCCAGCAGCTTGGCCACAGGGATGCCTGGGAATGAGCAGTTCTTC.

This clonotype was seen at least ten times. This chain connects TRBV28 to TRBJ2-7; no definite D call. The CDR3 is 14 amino acids. The ends were cut back, 2 bases at V and 2 bases at J, with 10 bases in the middle. CDR1 and CDR2 from the germline V gene are MDHEN and SYDVKM. CDR3: CASSLKGLPYEQYF. The DNA for the CDR3 is TGTGCCAGCAGTTTAAAGGGCCTGCCCTACGAGCAGTACTTC. Supplemented by reference TRBV28 and TRBJ2-7, the full variable domain reads DVKVTQSSRYLVKRTGEKVFLECVQDMDHENMFWYRQDPGLGLRLIYFSYDVKMKEKGDIPEGYSVSREKKERFSLILESASTNQTSMYLCASSLKGLPYEQYFGPGTRLTVT.

This clonotype was observed a few times. The chain uses TRBV20-1 and TRBJ1-1, with D possibly matching TRBD1 (6 bases). This CDR3 spans 15 amino acids. Trimming stripped 3 bases from V and 4 bases from J, with 18 bases between. CDR1 and CDR2 (germline): DFQATT, SNEGSKA (reference sequence). CDR3 bases: TGCAGTGCTAGGCTTATAGCAGGGGCGAGCACTGAAGCTTTCTTT. Its protein product is CSARLIAGASTEAFF.

The sample holds many counts of this clonotype. This sequence joins TRBV11-3 and TRBJ1-1; no clear D. Trimming stripped 3 bases from V and 10 bases from J, with 15 bases between. The CDR3 runs to 13 residues. Germline CDR1 and CDR2: SGHNT and YENEEA. CDR3 loop: CASSFAEDLGAFF. The CDR3 DNA sequence: TGTGCCAGCAGCTTTGCGGAAGACTTGGGAGCTTTCTTT.

This clonotype was seen many times. The V and J genes are TRBV7-3 and TRBJ2-7; unclear D gene. CDR1 and CDR2 from the germline V gene are SGHTA and FQGTGA. V was clipped by 1 base and J by 7 bases, with 11 bases between them. The CDR3 contains 13 residues. The CDR3 region has the DNA TGTGCCAGCAGCTTAAGTATGGGGATGGAGCAGTACTTC. Translation gives CASSLSMGMEQYF. Based on the CDR3 plus reference TRBV7-3 and TRBJ2-7, the full variable domain is GAGVSQTPSNKVTEKGKYVELRCDPISGHTALYWYRQSLGQGPEFLIYFQGTGAADDSGLPNDRFFAVRPEGSVSTLKIQRTERGDSAVYLCASSLSMGMEQYFGPGTRLTVT.

The rearrangement joins TRBV14 to TRBJ2-1, with TRBD2 identical over 7 bases. There are 15 residues in the CDR3. The germline CDR1 and CDR2 sequences are SGHDN and FVKESK. The V segment lost 5 bases and the J segment 0 bases; nucleotides outside the gene matches: 4. The CDR3 DNA is TGTGCCAGCAGCAAACTAGCGATCTCCTACAATGAGCAGTTCTTC. Protein product: CASSKLAISYNEQFF.

This clonotype was counted ten times or more. CDR3 DNA sequence: TGTGCCAGCAGCTTAGATCCGGGCTCCTACGAGCAGTACTTC. Amino acid sequence: CASSLDPGSYEQYF. This sequence joins TRBV7-8 and TRBJ2-7; D gene uncertain. Trimming left V 1 base short and J 0 bases short, with 7 bases between. The germline CDR1 and CDR2 sequences are SGHVS and FQNEAQ. This CDR3 is built from 14 residues.

This clonotype was observed at least ten times. The CDR3 spells CASSLGGGPYEQYF. The CDR3 DNA reads as TGTGCCAGCAGCTTAGGGGGGGGTCCTTACGAGCAGTACTTC. The J gene is TRBJ2-7, the V gene TRBV7-2, with TRBD2 identical over 7 bases. Trimming cost V 1 base and J 4 bases; bases outside gene matches: 4. Germline values: CDR1 SGHTA, CDR2 FQGNSA. The CDR3 extends over 14 amino acids.

This chain connects TRBV9 to TRBJ2-1; possibly TRBD1 for D (6 bases). The germline gives CDR1 SGDLS, CDR2 YYNGEE. The CDR3 length is 15 residues. V lost 3 bases and J 2 bases, leaving 12 bases between the germline ends. The CDR3 sequence: CASSAPGVPYNEQFF. Here the CDR3 DNA reads TGTGCCAGCAGCGCCCCAGGGGTCCCCTACAATGAGCAGTTCTTC.

This clonotype has just one count. The chain has TRBV4-2 and TRBJ1-1; D possibly corresponds to TRBD1 (5 bases). The CDR3 loop spans 14 amino acids. Germline assignment: CDR1 LGHNA and CDR2 YNFKEQ. V dropped 6 bases and J dropped 4 bases, with 15 bases sitting between them. The CDR3 DNA sequence: TGTGCCAGCAGGCCCAGGGAAGACGGCACTGAAGCTTTCTTT. Its protein is CASRPREDGTEAFF.

Only one count was recorded for this clonotype. This sequence joins TRBV24-1 and TRBJ2-3; tentative D call: TRBD2 (6 bases). V dropped 0 bases and J dropped 1 base, with 7 bases sitting between them. CDR3 length equals 15 residues. Germline V lookup: CDR1 KGHDR, CDR2 SFDVKD. The CDR3 nucleotides are TGTGCCACCAGTGATTTGGGAGGGGGCACAGATACGCAGTATTTT. The encoded protein is CATSDLGGGTDTQYF.

This clonotype showed up many times. The chain uses TRBV7-2 and TRBJ1-5; D gene unclear. Trimming pared 5 bases from V and 13 bases from J, leaving 18 bases between. Germline CDR1 and CDR2: SGHTA and FQGNSA. The CDR3 is 13 residues long. This CDR3 reads CASSLSTPGSQHF. In DNA form, the CDR3 reads TGTGCCAGCAGCCTATCTACCCCGGGATCTCAGCATTTT.

The chain has TRBV6-2 or TRBV6-3 and TRBJ2-1, with 7 bases identical to TRBD2. The germline CDR1 and CDR2 sequences are MNHEY and SVGEGT. The CDR3 is 13 residues long. Trimming at V came to 7 bases and at J to 6 bases, leaving 6 bases not matched to a gene. In nucleotides, the CDR3 is TGTGCCAGCAACCCGGGCGGGGGCAATGAGCAGTTCTTC. Protein sequence: CASNPGGGNEQFF.

In its sample, this clonotype was seen many times. This chain joins TRBV20-1 and TRBJ1-5; 7 bases match TRBD1. This CDR3 is built from 13 residues. Germline V CDR1 and CDR2: DFQATT, SNEGSKA (reference sequence). V lost 6 bases to trimming and J lost 5 bases; unmatched junction nucleotides: 7. CDR3 nucleotides: TGCAGTGCCTCCCGGGACAGTGATCAGCCCCAGCATTTT. Residues: CSASRDSDQPQHF.

This clonotype turned up a few times. Since a much larger clone is just one base distant, this may be a read error. This rearrangement joins TRBV6-4 to TRBJ1-1, with D tentatively TRBD1 (5 bases). The CDR3 sequence is 13 residues long. Germline V gene lookup returns CDR1 MRHNA and CDR2 SNTAGT. V lost 6 bases and J 1 base, leaving 9 bases between the germline ends. CDR3 loop: CASSATENTEAFF. The CDR3 DNA is TGTGCCAGCAGCGCGACAGAGAACACTGAAGCTTTCTTT.